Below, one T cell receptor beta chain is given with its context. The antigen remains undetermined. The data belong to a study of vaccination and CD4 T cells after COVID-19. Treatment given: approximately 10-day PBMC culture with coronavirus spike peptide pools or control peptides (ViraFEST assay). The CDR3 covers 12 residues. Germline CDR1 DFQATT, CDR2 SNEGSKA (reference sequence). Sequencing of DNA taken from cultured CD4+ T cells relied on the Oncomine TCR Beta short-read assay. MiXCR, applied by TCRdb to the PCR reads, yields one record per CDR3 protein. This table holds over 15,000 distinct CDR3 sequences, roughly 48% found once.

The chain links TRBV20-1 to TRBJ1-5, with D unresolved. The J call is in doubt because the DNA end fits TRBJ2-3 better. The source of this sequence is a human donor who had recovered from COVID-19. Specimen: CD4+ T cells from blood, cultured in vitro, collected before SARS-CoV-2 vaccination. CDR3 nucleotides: TGCAGTGCTAGAGGGGAAAATCAGCCCCAGTATTTT. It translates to CSARGENQPQYF.